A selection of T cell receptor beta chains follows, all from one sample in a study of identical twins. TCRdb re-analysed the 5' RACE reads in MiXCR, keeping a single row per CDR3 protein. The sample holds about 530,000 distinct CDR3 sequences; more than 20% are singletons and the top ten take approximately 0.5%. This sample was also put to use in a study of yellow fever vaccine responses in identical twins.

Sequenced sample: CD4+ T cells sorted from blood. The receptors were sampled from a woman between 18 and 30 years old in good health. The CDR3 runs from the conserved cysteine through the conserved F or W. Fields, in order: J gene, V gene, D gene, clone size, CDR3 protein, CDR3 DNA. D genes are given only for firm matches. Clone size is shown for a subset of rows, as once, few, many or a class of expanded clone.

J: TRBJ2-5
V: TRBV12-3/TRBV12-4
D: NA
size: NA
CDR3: CASSRREKTQYF
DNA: TGTGCCAGCAGCCGAAGGGAAAAGACCCAGTACTTC

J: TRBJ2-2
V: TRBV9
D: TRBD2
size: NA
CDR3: CASSVAPLAGGTGELFF
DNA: TGTGCCAGCAGCGTGGCTCCTCTAGCGGGAGGCACCGGGGAGCTGTTTTTT

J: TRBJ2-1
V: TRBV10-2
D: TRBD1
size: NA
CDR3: CASSGSRTGSNEQFF
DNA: TGCGCCAGCAGTGGAAGCCGGACAGGGTCCAATGAGCAGTTCTTC

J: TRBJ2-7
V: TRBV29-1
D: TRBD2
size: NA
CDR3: CSAITSGLYAEQYF
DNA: TGCAGCGCGATTACTAGCGGACTTTACGCCGAGCAGTACTTC

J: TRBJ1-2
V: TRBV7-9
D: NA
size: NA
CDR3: CASSLLHSNYGYTF
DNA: TGTGCCAGCAGCTTATTGCACAGTAACTATGGCTACACCTTC

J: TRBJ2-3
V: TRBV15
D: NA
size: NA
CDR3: CATSRDPGPGTQYF
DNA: TGTGCCACCAGCAGAGATCCAGGGCCGGGTACGCAGTATTTT

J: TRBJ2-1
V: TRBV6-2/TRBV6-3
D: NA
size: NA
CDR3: CASFRGLSYNEQFF
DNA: TGTGCCAGCTTCCGGGGTCTATCCTACAATGAGCAGTTCTTC

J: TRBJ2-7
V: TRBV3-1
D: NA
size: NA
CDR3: CASTPANSYEQYF
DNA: TGTGCCAGCACCCCAGCAAACTCCTACGAGCAGTACTTC

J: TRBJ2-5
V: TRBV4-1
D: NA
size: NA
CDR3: CASSQDRPRGTQYF
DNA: TGCGCCAGCAGCCAAGATAGGCCTCGGGGGACCCAGTACTTC

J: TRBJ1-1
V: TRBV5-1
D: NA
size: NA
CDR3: CASSLAGKNTEAFF
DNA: TGCGCCAGCAGCTTGGCCGGTAAAAATACTGAAGCTTTCTTT

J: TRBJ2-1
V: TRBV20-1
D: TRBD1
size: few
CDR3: CSASTGTGAYNEQFF
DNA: TGCAGTGCTAGTACCGGGACAGGGGCCTACAATGAGCAGTTCTTC

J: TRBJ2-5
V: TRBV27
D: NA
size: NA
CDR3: CASRGGLQETQYF
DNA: TGTGCCAGCAGGGGTGGCCTTCAAGAGACCCAGTACTTC

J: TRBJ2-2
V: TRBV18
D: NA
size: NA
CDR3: CASSPSQGRIGELFF
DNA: TGTGCCAGCTCACCATCGCAGGGGAGAATCGGGGAGCTGTTTTTT

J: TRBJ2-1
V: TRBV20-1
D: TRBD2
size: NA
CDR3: CSAPGLAGVRYNEQFF
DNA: TGCAGTGCTCCAGGACTAGCGGGAGTACGCTACAATGAGCAGTTCTTC

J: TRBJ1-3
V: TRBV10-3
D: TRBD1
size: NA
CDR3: CAISEWTGNIRSGNTIYF
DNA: TGTGCCATCAGTGAATGGACAGGGAATATTCGGTCTGGAAACACCATATATTTT